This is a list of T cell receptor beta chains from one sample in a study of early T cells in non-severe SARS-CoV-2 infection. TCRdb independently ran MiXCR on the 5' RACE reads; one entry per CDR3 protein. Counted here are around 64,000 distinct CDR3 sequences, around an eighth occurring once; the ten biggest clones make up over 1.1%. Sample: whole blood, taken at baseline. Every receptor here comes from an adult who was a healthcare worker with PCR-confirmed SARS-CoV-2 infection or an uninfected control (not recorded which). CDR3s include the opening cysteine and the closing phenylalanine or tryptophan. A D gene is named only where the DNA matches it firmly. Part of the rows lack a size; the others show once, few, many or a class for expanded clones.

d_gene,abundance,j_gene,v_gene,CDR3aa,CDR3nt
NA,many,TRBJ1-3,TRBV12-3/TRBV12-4,CASSPPWRVNTIYF,TGTGCCAGCAGCCCACCCTGGCGGGTGAACACCATATATTTT
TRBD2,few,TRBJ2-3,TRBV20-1,CSALISGGSTDTQYF,TGCAGTGCTCTTATCAGCGGGGGGAGCACAGATACGCAGTATTTT
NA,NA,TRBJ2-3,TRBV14,CASSDPTSTDTQYF,TGTGCCAGCAGCGACCCGACTAGCACAGATACGCAGTATTTT
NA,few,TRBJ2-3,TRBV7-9,CASSSTGIASTDTQYF,TGTGCCAGCAGCTCGACTGGGATAGCTAGCACAGATACGCAGTATTTT
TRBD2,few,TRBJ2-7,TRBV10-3,CAISESQLAGHEQYF,TGTGCCATCAGTGAAAGTCAACTAGCGGGCCACGAGCAGTACTTC
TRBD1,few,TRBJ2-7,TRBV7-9,CASSLPGTGAEQYF,TGTGCCAGCAGCTTACCAGGGACAGGCGCGGAGCAGTACTTC
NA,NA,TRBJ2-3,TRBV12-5,CASGHPPITDTQYF,TGTGCTAGTGGTCACCCCCCAATCACAGATACGCAGTATTTT
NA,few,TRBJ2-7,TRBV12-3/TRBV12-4,CASSYTGPSYEQYF,TGTGCCAGCAGTTATACGGGACCCTCCTACGAGCAGTACTTC
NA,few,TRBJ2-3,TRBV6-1,CASRTWGPTDTQYF,TGTGCCAGCAGGACTTGGGGTCCCACAGATACGCAGTATTTT
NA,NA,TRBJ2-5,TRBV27,CASTFLTQYF,TGTGCCAGCACCTTCCTGACCCAGTACTTC
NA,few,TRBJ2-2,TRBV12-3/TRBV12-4,CASSFGPTGELFF,TGTGCCAGCAGTTTTGGTCCGACCGGGGAGCTGTTTTTT
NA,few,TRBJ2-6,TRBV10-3,CAISESKSSGANVLTF,TGTGCCATCAGTGAGTCGAAAAGCTCTGGGGCCAACGTCCTGACTTTC
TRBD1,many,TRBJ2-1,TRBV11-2,CASSIGQGAYNEQFF,TGTGCCAGCAGCATCGGACAGGGGGCCTACAATGAGCAGTTCTTC
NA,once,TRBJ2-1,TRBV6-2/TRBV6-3,CASSREAYNEQFF,TGTGCCAGCAGTAGAGAGGCTTACAATGAGCAGTTCTTC
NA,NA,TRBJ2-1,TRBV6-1,CASSEGAYNEQFF,TGTGCCAGCAGTGAGGGGGCGTACAATGAGCAGTTCTTC
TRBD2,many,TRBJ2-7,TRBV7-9,CASRLAGAHEQYF,TGTGCCAGCAGGCTAGCGGGAGCCCACGAGCAGTACTTC
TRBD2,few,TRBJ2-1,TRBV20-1,CSAPGGAYGDEQFF,TGCAGTGCCCCGGGGGGGGCCTATGGCGATGAGCAGTTCTTC
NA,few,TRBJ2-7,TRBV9,CASSSTGNEQYF,TGTGCCAGCAGCTCAACAGGGAACGAGCAGTACTTC
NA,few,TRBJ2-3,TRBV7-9,CASSSDPAEGTDTQYF,TGTGCCAGCAGCTCCGACCCGGCCGAGGGCACAGATACGCAGTATTTT
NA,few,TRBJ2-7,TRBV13,CASSGGFSAYEQYF,TGTGCCAGCAGTGGTGGGTTTAGTGCCTACGAGCAGTACTTC
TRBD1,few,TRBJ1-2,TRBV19,CASTRTGAYYGYTF,TGTGCCAGTACCCGGACAGGGGCCTACTATGGCTACACCTTC
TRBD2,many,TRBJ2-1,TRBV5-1,CASSPRTSGREDNEQFF,TGCGCCAGCAGCCCGAGGACTAGCGGGAGGGAAGACAATGAGCAGTTCTTC
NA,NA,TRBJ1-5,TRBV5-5,CASSLEGGNQPQHF,TGTGCCAGCAGCTTGGAGGGGGGCAATCAGCCCCAGCATTTT
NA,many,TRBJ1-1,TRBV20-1,CSAREPGHHTEAFF,TGCAGTGCTAGAGAACCGGGACACCACACTGAAGCTTTCTTT
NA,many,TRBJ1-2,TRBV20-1,CSASFGILSGGYTF,TGCAGTGCTAGTTTCGGCATTTTGTCCGGTGGCTACACCTTC
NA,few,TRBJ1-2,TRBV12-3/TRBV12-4,CASSLSGPYGYTF,TGTGCCAGCAGTTTATCGGGGCCCTATGGCTACACCTTC
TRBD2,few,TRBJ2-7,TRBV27,CASRVAGGVYEQYF,TGTGCCAGCAGAGTAGCGGGAGGAGTCTACGAGCAGTACTTC
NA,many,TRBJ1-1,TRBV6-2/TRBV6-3,CASSYYAGENTEAFF,TGTGCCAGCAGTTACTACGCAGGAGAGAACACTGAAGCTTTCTTT
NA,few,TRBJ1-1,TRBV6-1,CASTYLKGGGGNTEAFF,TGTGCCAGCACCTACCTAAAGGGAGGAGGGGGGAACACTGAAGCTTTCTTT
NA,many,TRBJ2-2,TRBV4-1,CASSPTTEGKFTGELFF,TGCGCCAGCAGCCCCACCACGGAGGGAAAATTCACCGGGGAGCTGTTTTTT
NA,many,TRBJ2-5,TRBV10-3,CAISQSGETQYF,TGTGCCATCTCCCAGTCTGGGGAGACCCAGTACTTC
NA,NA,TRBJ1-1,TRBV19,CASTLGASGGTEAFF,TGTGCCAGTACCCTGGGGGCCTCCGGTGGCACTGAAGCTTTCTTT
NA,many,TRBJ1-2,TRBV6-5,CASSTGSSYTF,TGTGCCAGCAGTACAGGGTCTAGCTACACCTTC
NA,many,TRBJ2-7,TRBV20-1,CSARGDIAYEQYF,TGCAGTGCTAGAGGCGACATCGCCTACGAGCAGTACTTC
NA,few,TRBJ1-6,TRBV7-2,CASSLDRGTYNSPLHF,TGTGCCAGCAGCTTAGATCGGGGAACCTATAATTCACCCCTCCACTTT
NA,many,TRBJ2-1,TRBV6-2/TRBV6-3,CASSFYDSANEQFF,TGTGCCAGCAGCTTCTACGACTCCGCCAATGAGCAGTTCTTC
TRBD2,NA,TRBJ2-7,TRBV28,CASSDSGSYEQYF,TGTGCCAGCAGCGATAGCGGGAGTTACGAGCAGTACTTC
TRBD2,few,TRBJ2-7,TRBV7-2,CASSLSAGEVYEQYF,TGTGCCAGCAGCTTATCAGCGGGAGAGGTTTACGAGCAGTACTTC
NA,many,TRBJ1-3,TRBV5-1,CASSLGDDSSGNTIYF,TGCGCCAGCAGCTTGGGGGACGACAGTTCTGGAAACACCATATATTTT
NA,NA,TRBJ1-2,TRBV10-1,CATNPRGEGYTF,TGCGCCACCAACCCGAGGGGTGAGGGCTACACCTTC